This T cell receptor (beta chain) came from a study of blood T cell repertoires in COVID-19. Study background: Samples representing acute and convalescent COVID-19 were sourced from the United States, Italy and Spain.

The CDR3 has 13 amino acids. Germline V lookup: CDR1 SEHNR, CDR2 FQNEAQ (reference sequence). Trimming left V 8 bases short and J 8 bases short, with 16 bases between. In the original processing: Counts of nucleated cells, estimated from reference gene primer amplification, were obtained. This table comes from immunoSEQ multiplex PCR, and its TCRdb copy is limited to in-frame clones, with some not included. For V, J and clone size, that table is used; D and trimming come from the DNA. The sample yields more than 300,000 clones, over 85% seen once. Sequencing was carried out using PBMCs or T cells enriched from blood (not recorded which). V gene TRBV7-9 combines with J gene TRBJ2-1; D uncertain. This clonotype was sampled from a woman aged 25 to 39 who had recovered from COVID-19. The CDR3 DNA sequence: TGTGCCAGCGAGGTAGCCTCTGGTCATGAGCAGTTCTTC. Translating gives CASEVASGHEQFF.